The next 20 T cell receptor beta chains were all read from a single sample in a study of T-cell memory formation after mild COVID-19. One entry per CDR3 protein, called by TCRdb with MiXCR from the 5' RACE reads. This sample has about 5,000 distinct CDR3 sequences, with 40% to 50% found just once. Specimen: PBMCs or a T cell subset sorted from them (not recorded which). The receptors originated from an adult who had mild COVID-19 (a few samples of this study predate the infection). Cell type and time point are not known.

The gene calls are TRBV28 and TRBJ2-3; a possible D gene is TRBD2 (6 bases). The V gene's germline CDR1 is MDHEN and CDR2 SYDVKM. Trimming pared 5 bases from V and 4 bases from J, leaving 10 bases between. CDR3 length: 13 residues. CDR3 protein: CASSTTRSDTQYF. The DNA of the CDR3 is TGTGCCAGCAGTACGACTAGGTCAGATACGCAGTATTTT.

The rearrangement uses TRBV7-6 and TRBJ2-2; TRBD2 matches at 9 bases. The CDR3 sequence is 15 residues long. Germline lookup yields CDR1 SGHVS and CDR2 FNYEAQ. The V and J ends lost 2 bases and 7 bases, in that order; junction bases with no gene match: 5. This CDR3 is CASSLLAGVSGELFF. The CDR3 bases are TGTGCCAGCAGCTTATTAGCGGGAGTCAGCGGGGAGCTGTTTTTT.

This clonotype was recorded many times. In DNA, the CDR3 is TGTGCCAGCAGTTACTCCACCGGGACAGACACCTTGGGCACTGAAGCTTTCTTT. This encodes CASSYSTGTDTLGTEAFF. The chain couples TRBV6-2 or TRBV6-3 to TRBJ1-1; 7 nucleotides agree with TRBD1. This CDR3 has 18 residues. V shed 0 bases and J 4 bases; nucleotides not matched to a gene: 14. Germline assignment: CDR1 MNHEY and CDR2 SVGEGT.

Judged by abundance, this clonotype is medium-sized (0.01 to 0.1%). This chain uses TRBV4-3 with TRBJ1-2, with 9 nucleotides matching TRBD1. The CDR3 spans 14 residues. V lost 4 bases, J lost 6 bases, and 6 bases stayed unmatched. CDR1 and CDR2 (germline): LGHNA, YSLEER. Here the CDR3 reads CASSPRDRVHGYTF. CDR3 nucleotide sequence: TGCGCCAGCAGCCCTCGGGACAGGGTCCATGGCTACACCTTC.

The rearrangement links TRBV5-5 to TRBJ2-5, with 12 nucleotides matching TRBD2. The length of the CDR3 is 16 residues. Unmatched junction bases numbered 13, after V lost 4 bases and J lost 9 bases. Germline V CDR1 and CDR2: SGHKS, YYEKEE (reference sequence). The CDR3 coding sequence is TGTGCCAGCAGCCCGAGACTAGCGGGGGCCCCGGGGGCCCAGTACTTC. As protein: CASSPRLAGAPGAQYF.

V is TRBV20-1 and J is TRBJ2-5, with no clear D. Germline V gives CDR1 DFQATT, CDR2 SNEGSKA (reference sequence). V dropped 0 bases and J dropped 1 base, with 6 bases sitting between them. The CDR3 spans 13 residues. As DNA, the CDR3 is TGCAGTGCTAGAGAGGCCCTCCAAGAGACCCAGTACTTC. Translation gives CSAREALQETQYF.

This clonotype is deemed medium-sized (0.01 to 0.1%). This chain links TRBV12-3 or TRBV12-4 with TRBJ2-3, with TRBD2 matching over 10 bases. This CDR3 is 15 amino acids long. V gave up 3 bases and J gave up 1 base; unmatched junction bases: 1. Here the CDR3 reads CASSFLAGGTDTQYF. CDR3 coding DNA: TGTGCCAGCAGTTTCCTAGCGGGGGGCACAGATACGCAGTATTTT.

The rearrangement uses TRBV5-1 and TRBJ2-1; 9 nucleotides line up with TRBD1. The CDR3 has 13 residues. The germline V gene has CDR1 SGHRS and CDR2 YFSETQ. V gave up 3 bases and J gave up 10 bases; unmatched junction bases: 5. CDR3 residues: CASSSTGGREQFF. The CDR3 DNA follows: TGCGCCAGCAGCTCGACAGGGGGAAGGGAGCAGTTCTTC.

This clonotype is judged medium-sized (0.01 to 0.1%). The chain links TRBV20-1 to TRBJ2-1; TRBD1 might be the D (5 bases). Deletions cut 4 bases from V and 1 base from J, with 11 bases between. Germline V gene lookup returns CDR1 DFQATT and CDR2 SNEGSKA (reference sequence). This CDR3 has 14 residues. The CDR3 loop is CSAKLQGSYNEQFF. The CDR3 region has the DNA TGCAGTGCTAAACTCCAGGGTTCCTACAATGAGCAGTTCTTC.

This clonotype is judged large (0.1 to 1%). The V call is TRBV5-1, the J call TRBJ2-5; tentatively, D is TRBD1 or TRBD2 (5 bases each). The CDR3 is 14 residues long. Per germline, CDR1 SGHRS and CDR2 YFSETQ. Trimming shortened V by 2 bases and J by 5 bases, and 13 bases separated the two germline ends. CDR3 region: CASSFIGALETQYF. The CDR3 bases are TGCGCCAGCAGCTTTATCGGGGCCCTGGAGACCCAGTACTTC.

Many counts were recorded for this clonotype. No DNA is shown, since the ends of the CDR3 on it are uncertain; the CDR3 is the one TCRdb lists. This chain connects TRBV7-5 to TRBJ2-3; the D call TRBD2 from the table was never checked on the DNA. TRBV7-5 is a pseudogene. The CDR3 sequence runs 19 residues, both termini included. CDR3 sequence: CISVPEARRLAVTTDTQYF.

This rearrangement joins TRBV7-9 to TRBJ1-6, with D maybe TRBD1 (6 bases). The CDR3 has 14 residues. Germline values: CDR1 SEHNR, CDR2 FQNEAQ (reference sequence). V was pared by 5 bases and J by 10 bases, with 15 bases between. This chain's CDR3 is CASSRVGGQSPLHF. In nucleotides, the CDR3 is TGTGCCAGCAGCCGGGTGGGGGGGCAATCACCCCTCCACTTT.

Sample share makes this clonotype medium-sized. The rearrangement uses TRBV6-2 or TRBV6-3 and TRBJ1-5; a possible D gene is TRBD1 (6 bases). CDR3 length: 15 residues. Deletions cut 10 bases from V and 5 bases from J, with 21 bases between. CDR1 and CDR2 from the germline V gene are MNHEY and SVGEGT. CDR3 sequence (DNA): TGTGCCACCGGAAAACAGGGCCGGTGGGATCAGCCCCAGCATTTT. Residues: CATGKQGRWDQPQHF.

This clonotype was seen just once. The CDR3 reads CASSLTGTGVPEAFF. The CDR3 region has the DNA TGCGCCAGCAGCTTGACAGGAACGGGGGTCCCTGAAGCTTTCTTT. V and J are TRBV5-1 and TRBJ1-1; TRBD1 might be the D (5 bases). Germline loops: CDR1 SGHRS, CDR2 YFSETQ. The V end lost 1 base, the J end lost 6 bases, and 16 bases lay between the germline ends. The CDR3 sequence is 15 residues long.

This clonotype was seen repeatedly, ten times or more. The chain is built from TRBV19 and TRBJ1-2; TRBD1 matches at 7 bases. Unmatched junction bases numbered 10, after V lost 4 bases and J lost 8 bases. Germline assignment: CDR1 LNHDA and CDR2 SQIVND (reference sequence). This CDR3 region has 14 residues. CDR3 sequence reads: CASSSGTERRGYTF. The CDR3 DNA is TGTGCCAGTAGTAGCGGGACAGAAAGGCGCGGCTACACCTTC.

This sequence joins TRBV20-1 and TRBJ1-3; D unresolved. The ends were cut back, 5 bases at V and 3 bases at J, with 2 bases in the middle. Germline V gene data show CDR1 as DFQATT and CDR2 as SNEGSKA (reference sequence). The CDR3 consists of 10 residues. The CDR3 loop reads CSARGNTIYF. The DNA of the CDR3 is TGCAGTGCTCGTGGAAACACCATATATTTT.

The chain uses TRBV4-2 and TRBJ2-2; no clear D. The CDR3 extends over 15 amino acids. V lost 1 base and J lost 0, with 6 bases in between. CDR1 LGHNA and CDR2 YNFKEQ come from the germline V gene. CDR3 region: CASSQVYANTGELFF. The CDR3 DNA sequence: TGTGCCAGCAGCCAAGTTTACGCGAACACCGGGGAGCTGTTTTTT.

V is TRBV7-2 and J is TRBJ2-3; D is undetermined. Germline values: CDR1 SGHTA, CDR2 FQGNSA. This CDR3 region has 15 residues. V was shortened by 5 bases and J by 1 base, with 13 bases between the two germline ends. DNA for the CDR3: TGTGCCAGCAGCCCCCACACCGGACGCACAGATACGCAGTATTTT. Amino acid sequence: CASSPHTGRTDTQYF. The full variable domain, completed using reference TRBV7-2 and TRBJ2-3, is GAGVSQSPSNKVTEKGKDVELRCDPISGHTALYWYRQSLGQGLEFLIYFQGNSAPDKSGLPSDRFSAERTGGSVSTLTIQRTQQEDSAVYLCASSPHTGRTDTQYFGPGTRLTVL.

The rearrangement uses TRBV20-1 and TRBJ2-7; D is perhaps TRBD1 or TRBD2 (6 bases each). V shed 0 bases and J shed 4 bases, with 16 bases lying between them. Germline values: CDR1 DFQATT, CDR2 SNEGSKA (reference sequence). The CDR3 covers 15 residues. The CDR3: CSARDRAGGRYEQYF. CDR3 nucleotide sequence: TGCAGTGCTAGAGATCGGGCCGGGGGCAGATACGAGCAGTACTTC.

Relative to its sample, this clonotype is medium-sized. J is TRBJ2-1 and V is TRBV20-1, with 10 bases identical to TRBD2. J lost 4 bases, V lost 5 bases, and 11 bases had no gene match. This CDR3 is built from 16 residues. Germline assignment: CDR1 DFQATT and CDR2 SNEGSKA (reference sequence). The CDR3 sequence: CSAPQRGGLRYNEQFF. In nucleotides, the CDR3 is TGCAGTGCTCCCCAGCGGGGGGGCCTCCGGTACAATGAGCAGTTCTTC.